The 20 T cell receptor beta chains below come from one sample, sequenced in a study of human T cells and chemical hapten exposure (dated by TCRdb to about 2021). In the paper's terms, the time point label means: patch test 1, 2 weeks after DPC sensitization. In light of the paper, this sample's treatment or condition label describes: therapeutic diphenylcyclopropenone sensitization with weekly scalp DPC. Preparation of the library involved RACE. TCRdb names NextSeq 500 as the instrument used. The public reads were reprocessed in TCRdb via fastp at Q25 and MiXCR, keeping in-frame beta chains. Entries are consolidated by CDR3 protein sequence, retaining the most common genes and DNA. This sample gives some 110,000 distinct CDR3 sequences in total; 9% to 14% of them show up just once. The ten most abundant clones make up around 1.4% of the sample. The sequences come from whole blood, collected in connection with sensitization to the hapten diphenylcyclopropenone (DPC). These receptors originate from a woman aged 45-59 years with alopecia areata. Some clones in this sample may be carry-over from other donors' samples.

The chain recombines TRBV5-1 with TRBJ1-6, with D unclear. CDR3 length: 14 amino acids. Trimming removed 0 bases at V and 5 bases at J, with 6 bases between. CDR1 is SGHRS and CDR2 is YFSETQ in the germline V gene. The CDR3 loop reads CASSLGRDNSPLHF. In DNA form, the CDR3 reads TGCGCCAGCAGCTTGGGCCGGGATAATTCACCCCTCCACTTT.

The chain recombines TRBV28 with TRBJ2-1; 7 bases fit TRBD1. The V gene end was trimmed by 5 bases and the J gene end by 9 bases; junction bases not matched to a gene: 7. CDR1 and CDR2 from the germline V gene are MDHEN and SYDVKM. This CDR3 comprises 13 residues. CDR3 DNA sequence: TGTGCCAGCAGTGGGACAGTGGAGCTTGAGCAGTTCTTC. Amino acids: CASSGTVELEQFF.

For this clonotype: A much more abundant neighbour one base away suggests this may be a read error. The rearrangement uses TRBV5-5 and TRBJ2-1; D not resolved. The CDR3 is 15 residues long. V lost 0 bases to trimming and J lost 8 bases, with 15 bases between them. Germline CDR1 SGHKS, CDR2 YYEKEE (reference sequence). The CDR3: CASSLDKGLAYEQFF. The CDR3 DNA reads TGTGCCAGCAGCTTGGACAAGGGCCTCGCCTATGAGCAGTTCTTC.

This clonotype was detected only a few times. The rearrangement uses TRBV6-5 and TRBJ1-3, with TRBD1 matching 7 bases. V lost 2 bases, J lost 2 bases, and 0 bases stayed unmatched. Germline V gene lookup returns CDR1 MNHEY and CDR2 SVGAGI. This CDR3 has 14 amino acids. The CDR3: CASSYQGAGNTIYF. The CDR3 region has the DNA TGTGCCAGCAGTTACCAGGGGGCTGGAAACACCATATATTTT.

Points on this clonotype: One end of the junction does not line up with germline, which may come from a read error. The CDR3 is CASSPNVGETKYF. For the CDR3, the DNA is TGTGCCAGCAGCCCAAACGTTGGAGAGACCAAGTACTTC. V and J are TRBV7-9 and TRBJ2-5; no reliable D call. The CDR3 extends over 13 amino acids. Germline V CDR1 and CDR2: SEHNR, FQNEAQ (reference sequence).

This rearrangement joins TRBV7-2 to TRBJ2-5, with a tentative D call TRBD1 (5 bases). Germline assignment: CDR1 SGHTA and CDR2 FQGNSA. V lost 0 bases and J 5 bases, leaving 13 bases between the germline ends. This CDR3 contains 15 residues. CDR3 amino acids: CASSLAQGRRETQYF. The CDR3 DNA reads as TGTGCCAGCAGCTTAGCGCAGGGTCGTCGGGAGACCCAGTACTTC.

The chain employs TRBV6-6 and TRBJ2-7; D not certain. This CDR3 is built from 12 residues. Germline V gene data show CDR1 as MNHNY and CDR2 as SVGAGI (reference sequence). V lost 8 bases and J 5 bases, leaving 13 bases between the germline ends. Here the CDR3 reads CASLGNSHEQYF. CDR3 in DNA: TGTGCCAGCCTCGGTAATTCCCACGAGCAGTACTTC.

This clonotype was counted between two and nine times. CDR3 nucleotide sequence: TGTGCCACCAGTGACTCCAGACTAGCTTATGAGCAGTTCTTC. Its protein product is CATSDSRLAYEQFF. V and J are TRBV24-1 and TRBJ2-1; 7 bases are shared with TRBD2. The CDR3 runs to 14 residues. V dropped 4 bases and J dropped 8; count of bases not matched to a gene: 7. Germline V CDR1 and CDR2: KGHDR, SFDVKD.

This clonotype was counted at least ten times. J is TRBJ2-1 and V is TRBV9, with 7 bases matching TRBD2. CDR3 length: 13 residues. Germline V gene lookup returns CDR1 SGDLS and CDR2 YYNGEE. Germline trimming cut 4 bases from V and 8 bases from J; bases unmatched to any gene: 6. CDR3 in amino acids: CASSRAGRHEQFF. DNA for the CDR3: TGTGCCAGCAGCCGAGCGGGGAGGCATGAGCAGTTCTTC.

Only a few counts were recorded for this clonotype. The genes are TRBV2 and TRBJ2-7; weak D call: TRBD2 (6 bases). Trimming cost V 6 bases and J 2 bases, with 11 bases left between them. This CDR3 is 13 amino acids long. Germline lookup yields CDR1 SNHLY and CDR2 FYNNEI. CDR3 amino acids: CASRTGVTYEQYF. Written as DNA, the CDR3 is TGTGCCAGCAGGACGGGGGTTACCTACGAGCAGTACTTC.

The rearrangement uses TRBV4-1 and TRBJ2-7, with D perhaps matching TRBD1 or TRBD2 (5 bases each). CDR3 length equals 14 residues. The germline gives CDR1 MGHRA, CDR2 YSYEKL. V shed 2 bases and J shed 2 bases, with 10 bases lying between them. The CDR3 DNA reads TGCGCCAGCAGCCAATTTGAGGGGCCCTACGAGCAGTACTTC. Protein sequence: CASSQFEGPYEQYF.

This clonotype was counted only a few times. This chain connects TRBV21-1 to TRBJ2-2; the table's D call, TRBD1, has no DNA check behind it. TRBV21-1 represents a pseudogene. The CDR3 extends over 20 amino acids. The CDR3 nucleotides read TGTGCCAGCAGCAAAGGGGCCCCCCCGGGACAGGGGACAAACACCGGGGAGCTGTTTTTT. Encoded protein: CASSKGAPPGQGTNTGELFF.

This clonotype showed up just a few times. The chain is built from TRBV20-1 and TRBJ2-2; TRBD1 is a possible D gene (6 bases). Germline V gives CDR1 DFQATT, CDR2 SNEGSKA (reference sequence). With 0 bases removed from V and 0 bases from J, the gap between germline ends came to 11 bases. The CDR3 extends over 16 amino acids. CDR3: CSARDPRGANTGELFF. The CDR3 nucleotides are TGCAGTGCTAGAGATCCCAGGGGAGCGAACACCGGGGAGCTGTTTTTT.

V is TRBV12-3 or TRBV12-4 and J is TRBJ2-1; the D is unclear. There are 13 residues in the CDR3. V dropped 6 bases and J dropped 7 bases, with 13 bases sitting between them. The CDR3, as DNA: TGTGCCAGCAGCTTTGCGTCACGGAATGAGCAGTTCTTC. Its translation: CASSFASRNEQFF.

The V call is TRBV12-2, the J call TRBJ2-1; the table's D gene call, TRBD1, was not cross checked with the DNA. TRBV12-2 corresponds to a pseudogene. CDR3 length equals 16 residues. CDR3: CASRLAGQGFFNEQFF. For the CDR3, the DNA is TGTGCAAGTCGCTTAGCGGGGCAGGGATTTTTCAATGAGCAGTTCTTC.

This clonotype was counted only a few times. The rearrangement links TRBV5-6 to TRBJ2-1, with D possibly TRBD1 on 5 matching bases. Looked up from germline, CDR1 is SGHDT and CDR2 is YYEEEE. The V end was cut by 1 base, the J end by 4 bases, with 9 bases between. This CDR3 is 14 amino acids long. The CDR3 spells CASSLRAGYNEQFF. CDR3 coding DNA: TGTGCCAGCAGCTTGCGGGCAGGGTACAATGAGCAGTTCTTC.

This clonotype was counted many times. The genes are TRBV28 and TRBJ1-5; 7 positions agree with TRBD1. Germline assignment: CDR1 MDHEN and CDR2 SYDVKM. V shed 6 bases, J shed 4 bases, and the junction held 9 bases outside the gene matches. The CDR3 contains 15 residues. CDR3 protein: CASRPGQRVNQPQHF. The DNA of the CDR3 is TGTGCCAGCAGGCCGGGACAGCGGGTTAATCAGCCCCAGCATTTT.

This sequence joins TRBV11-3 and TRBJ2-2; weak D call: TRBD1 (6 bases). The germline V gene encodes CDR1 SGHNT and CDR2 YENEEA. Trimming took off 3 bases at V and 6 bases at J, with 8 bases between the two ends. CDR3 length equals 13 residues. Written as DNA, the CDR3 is TGTGCCAGCAGCTTCACAGGGCCCGGGGAGCTGTTTTTT. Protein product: CASSFTGPGELFF. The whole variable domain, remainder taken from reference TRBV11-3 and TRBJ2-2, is EAGVVQSPRYKIIEKKQPVAFWCNPISGHNTLYWYLQNLGQGPELLIRYENEEAVDDSQLPKDRFSAERLKGVDSTLKIQPAELGDSAVYLCASSFTGPGELFFGEGSRLTVL.

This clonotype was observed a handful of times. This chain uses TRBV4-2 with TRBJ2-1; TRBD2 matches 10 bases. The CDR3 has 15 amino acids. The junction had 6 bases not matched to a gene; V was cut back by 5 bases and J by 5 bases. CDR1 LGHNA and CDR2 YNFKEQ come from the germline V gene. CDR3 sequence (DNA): TGTGCCAGCAGCAGGACTAGCGGACCTGACAATGAGCAGTTCTTC. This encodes CASSRTSGPDNEQFF.

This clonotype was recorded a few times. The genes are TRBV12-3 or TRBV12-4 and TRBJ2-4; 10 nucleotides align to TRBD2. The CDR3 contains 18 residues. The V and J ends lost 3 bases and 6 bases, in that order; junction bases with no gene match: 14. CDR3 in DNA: TGTGCCAGCAGTTTTACCCCGGGGCTAGCGGGGGACATAAACATTCAGTACTTC. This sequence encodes CASSFTPGLAGDINIQYF.